This T cell receptor (beta chain) was captured in a study of T-cell memory formation after mild COVID-19. Regarding the study as a whole: Clones shrinking from day 15 to 85 showed even CD4/CD8 mixes; later expanders tilted CD4+.

TCRdb itself ran the 5' RACE reads through MiXCR, one entry per CDR3 protein. The sample has about 250,000 distinct CDR3 sequences, approximately 15% seen once; the top ten hold over 2%. This clonotype was seen more than once but under ten times. No antigen is known for it. The V end lost 0 bases, the J end lost 0 bases, and 6 bases lay between the germline ends. In germline, CDR1 is SGDLS, CDR2 YYNGEE. The CDR3 loop spans 15 amino acids. The TCR was taken from an adult woman who had mild COVID-19 (a few samples of this study predate the infection). Cell type and time point are not known. The chain uses TRBV9 and TRBJ2-2, with D tentatively TRBD2 (6 bases). Sequencing input: PBMCs or a T cell subset sorted from them (not recorded which). The CDR3 protein is CASSVGLANTGELFF. The CDR3 nucleotides are TGTGCCAGCAGCGTAGGACTAGCGAACACCGGGGAGCTGTTTTTT.